Included here is one T cell receptor (beta chain) sequence, with context. The protocol was immunoSEQ multiplex PCR, while the TCRdb copy is restricted to in-frame clones and leaves out a portion. The data hold about 83,000 clones, with about 90% observed a single time. These data belong to a study of T cell changes during pregnancy in multiple sclerosis. Germline CDR1 and CDR2: MDHEN and SYDVKM. The CDR3 spans 11 residues. Trimming left V 3 bases short and J 13 bases short, with 13 bases between. The origin of this receptor is a female donor in good health, serving as a control in a pregnancy study. Some clones in this sample may be carry-over from other donors' samples. The rearrangement links TRBV28 to TRBJ2-7; TRBD1 is a possible D gene (6 bases). The source was PBMCs, collected in the first trimester of pregnancy. The CDR3 coding sequence is TGTGCCAGCAGTTTGGGTGACAGGAGATACTTC. It specifies CASSLGDRRYF.